The clone carrying this TCR beta chain was counted once. Its matching antigen is unknown. CDR1 is KGHDR and CDR2 is SFDVKD in the germline V gene. The CDR3 runs to 12 residues. Between the trimmed V and J ends, which lost 9 bases and 4 bases, there was a span of 9 bases. Treatment noted: some 20 received Ad26.COV2.S at low or high dose, single or two shots; about 5 received placebo; per-sample allocation not given. Sampling was done on day 63 after the first vaccine or placebo injection. The data were produced by immunoSEQ multiplex PCR, yet TCRdb's version contains in-frame clones alone and is incomplete. This table holds about 400,000 clones, about 88% found once. This sample was included in a study of Ad26.COV2.S vaccination and SARS-CoV-2 variants. Study-wide findings and caveats: The TCR breadth and depth analyses may have produced an underestimate of total T cell responses. Breadth, reportedly substantial, characterized the spike-specific CD8+ and CD4+ T cell responses after vaccination.

The specimen was peripheral blood, collected in a trial of Ad26.COV2.S vaccine versus placebo. The sequence came from a person aged 18 to 65 who received the Ad26.COV2.S COVID-19 vaccine or a placebo. The chain links TRBV24-1 to TRBJ1-5; possibly TRBD1 for D (6 bases). Here the CDR3 reads CATAQGNQPQHF. CDR3 coding DNA: TGTGCCACCGCGCAGGGGAATCAGCCCCAGCATTTT.